The text below deals with one T cell receptor (beta chain). The CDR3 has 14 amino acids. Germline lookup yields CDR1 SNHLY and CDR2 FYNNEI. V gave up 6 bases and J gave up 5 bases, with 17 bases separating them. Clones were read by immunoSEQ multiplex PCR, and TCRdb kept only the in-frame ones, dropping some. The sample yields 70,000 or so clones, 75% to 90% seen once. This entry comes from a study of OX40 agonist ivuxolimab in advanced cancers. The chain recombines TRBV2 with TRBJ2-7; D is uncertain. The source material was CD4+ or CD8+ T cells sorted from blood, sampled in a trial of the OX40 agonist ivuxolimab. The sequence derives from an adult with an advanced solid tumor such as melanoma, head and neck, liver or kidney cancer. The CDR3 region is CASSPLGWTHEQYF. CDR3 DNA sequence: TGTGCCAGCAGCCCCCTCGGGTGGACCCACGAGCAGTACTTC.